This is a list of T cell receptor beta chains from one sample in a study of CD8 T cells in ankylosing spondylitis. TCRdb processed the 5' RACE reads anew with MiXCR; each CDR3 protein has one entry. The top ten hold about 2.8% of the sample, which has 35,000 to 50,000 distinct CDR3 sequences, less than 4% seen once. Sequencing input: blood, either unsorted or a sorted T cell fraction (not recorded which). These TCRs come from a male donor with ankylosing spondylitis or in good health (not recorded which). Each CDR3 is given with its conserved first and last residue. Fields, in order: V gene, clone size, D gene, J gene, CDR3 DNA, CDR3 protein. D genes are given only for firm matches. Size is omitted from some rows. Given values are once, few, many or a class for expanded clones.

>TRBV9|many|.|TRBJ1-1
TGTGCCAGCAGCGAACGGGTTAACATGAACACTGAAGCTTTCTTT
CASSERVNMNTEAFF
>TRBV9|few|.|TRBJ1-3
TGTGCCAGCAGCGTAGCTATGTCGACAGAGACCATATATTTT
CASSVAMSTETIYF
>TRBV9|many|.|TRBJ2-1
TGTGCCAGCAGCGTAGCAGGCGGGAACTACAATGAGCAGTTCTTC
CASSVAGGNYNEQFF
>TRBV30|many|.|TRBJ1-1
TGTGCCTGGAGTGTTACGGGGAGAGGTGACACTGAAGCTTTCTTT
CAWSVTGRGDTEAFF
>TRBV9|many|.|TRBJ1-2
TGTGCCAGCAGCGAGTTCTTTTCGGGGGGCTACACCTTC
CASSEFFSGGYTF
>TRBV23-1|many|TRBD1|TRBJ1-4
TGCGCCAGCAGCCAAGCCGGGACAGAGAATGAAAAACTGTTTTTT
CASSQAGTENEKLFF
>TRBV9|many|TRBD1|TRBJ2-2
TGTGCCAGCAGCTCCCAGGGGGTTACCGGGGAGCTGTTTTTT
CASSSQGVTGELFF
>TRBV9|many|TRBD1|TRBJ2-6
TGTGCCAGCAGCGATTACAGGGGCCCCAACGTCCTGACTTTC
CASSDYRGPNVLTF
>TRBV9|.|TRBD1|TRBJ1-1
TGTGCCAGCAGCCGGACAGGAGGGCCTGTAGCTTTCTTT
CASSRTGGPVAFF
>TRBV9|many|TRBD1|TRBJ2-2
TGTGCCAGCAGCGTGGGCAGGGGGCGCATCGGGGAGCTGTTTTTT
CASSVGRGRIGELFF
>TRBV9|many|TRBD2|TRBJ2-5
TGTGCCAGCAGCGGTGGGGGCTTCGGCGGGAGGGCGGAGACCCAGTACTTC
CASSGGGFGGRAETQYF
>TRBV9|many|.|TRBJ2-3
TGTGCCAGCAGTAGGACAGCCAGCACAGATACGCAGTATTTT
CASSRTASTDTQYF
>TRBV9|.|.|TRBJ2-3
TGTGCCAGCAGCCTGGTGGGAGTAGCAGATACGCAGTATTTT
CASSLVGVADTQYF
>TRBV9|many|TRBD2|TRBJ2-1
TGTGCCAGCAGCGCCTCTGAGACTAGCGGGGGGTATGAGCAGTTCTTC
CASSASETSGGYEQFF
>TRBV9|many|.|TRBJ2-3
TGTGCCAGCAGCGGAGAACTAGCAACCCATACGCAGTATTTT
CASSGELATHTQYF
>TRBV9|.|.|TRBJ2-3
TGTGCCAGCAGCGTAGATCCCCAGGGCACGCAGTATTTT
CASSVDPQGTQYF
>TRBV7-3|many|TRBD1|TRBJ2-4
TGTGCCAGCAGCTTAAGGGGACAGGAAAAAGAATTTATCCAAGCCAAAAACATTCAGTACTTC
CASSLRGQEKEFIQAKNIQYF
>TRBV9|many|.|TRBJ1-5
TGTGCCAGCAGCGTAGGACGGCCTGACGGGCCCCAGCATTTT
CASSVGRPDGPQHF
>TRBV9|many|TRBD2|TRBJ2-1
TGTGCCAGCACGCCAACTAGCGGGAGGGTCTCGGAGCAGTTCTTC
CASTPTSGRVSEQFF
>TRBV9|many|.|TRBJ1-1
TGTGCCAGCAGCGTAGGAGGGTACCAATCTGAAGCTTTCTTT
CASSVGGYQSEAFF
>TRBV9|many|.|TRBJ1-6
TGTGCCAGCGGATCGGACAGACCTTCGCTACCGGTGGATTCACCCCTCCACTTT
CASGSDRPSLPVDSPLHF
>TRBV9|many|TRBD1|TRBJ1-2
TGTGCCAGCAGCTCCCAAACCGGGACAGGGGGCGTATACTATGGCTACACCTTC
CASSSQTGTGGVYYGYTF